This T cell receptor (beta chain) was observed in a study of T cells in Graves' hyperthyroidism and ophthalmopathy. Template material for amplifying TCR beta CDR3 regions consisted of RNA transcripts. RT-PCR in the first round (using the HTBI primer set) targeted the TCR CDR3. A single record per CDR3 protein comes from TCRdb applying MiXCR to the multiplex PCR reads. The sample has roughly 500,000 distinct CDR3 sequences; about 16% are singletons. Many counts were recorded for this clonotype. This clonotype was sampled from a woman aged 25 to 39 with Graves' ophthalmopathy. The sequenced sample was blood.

CDR3 sequence: CASSPLAGWGTDTQYF. The CDR3 DNA sequence: TGTGCCAGCAGTCCCTTAGCGGGATGGGGCACAGATACGCAGTATTTT. The J gene is TRBJ2-3, the V gene TRBV27; TRBD2 aligns across 8 bases. Germline V CDR1 and CDR2: MNHEY, SMNVEV (reference sequence). The V gene end was trimmed by 5 bases and the J gene end by 1 base; junction bases not matched to a gene: 8. The CDR3 runs 16 residues.